A single sample is the source of the 10 T cell receptor beta chains below, sequenced in a study of blood T cell repertoires in COVID-19. Clones were read by immunoSEQ multiplex PCR, and TCRdb kept only the in-frame ones, dropping some. In the table there are approximately 160,000 clones, under 90% of which are singletons. Sequenced sample: peripheral blood. The origin of the receptors is a woman over 75 with acute or convalescent COVID-19.

The rearrangement uses TRBV6-1 and TRBJ2-3; 9 bases match TRBD2. Germline loops: CDR1 MNHNS, CDR2 SASEGT. Unmatched junction bases numbered 6, after V lost 3 bases and J lost 5 bases. This CDR3 region has 15 residues. CDR3 in DNA: TGTGCCAGCAGTGATCGTAGCGGGAGAAAAGATACGCAGTATTTT. This codes for CASSDRSGRKDTQYF.

V usage is TRBV5-1 and J usage is TRBJ1-1; TRBD1 might be the D (6 bases). The CDR3 is made up of 17 amino acids. CDR1 is SGHRS, CDR2 YFSETQ, per germline. V dropped 0 bases and J dropped 3 bases, with 18 bases sitting between them. CDR3 coding DNA: TGCGCCAGCAGCTTGGTGCCCAGGGGTTCCCCCTACACTGAAGCTTTCTTT. Protein sequence: CASSLVPRGSPYTEAFF.

This clone was detected only a few times. This chain uses TRBV9 with TRBJ1-6, with a possible D match to TRBD1 (6 bases). CDR1 SGDLS and CDR2 YYNGEE come from the germline V gene. Trimming stripped 4 bases from V and 7 bases from J, with 18 bases between. The length of the CDR3 is 16 residues. For the CDR3, the DNA is TGTGCCAGCAGCCAGACGGGGGGCGCAGGGAATTCACCCCTCCACTTT. Translating it yields CASSQTGGAGNSPLHF.

The rearrangement links TRBV5-1 to TRBJ2-7; 9 bases align to TRBD2. Trimming took 4 bases from V and 4 from J; bases not matched to a gene: 12. This CDR3 spans 16 amino acids. In germline, CDR1 is SGHRS, CDR2 YFSETQ. The CDR3: CASSADPGLARYEQYF. CDR3 nucleotides: TGCGCCAGCAGCGCAGACCCGGGACTAGCTAGATACGAGCAGTACTTC.

This chain links TRBV13 with TRBJ1-2; the D is unclear. Trimming took 7 bases from V and 8 from J, leaving 14 bases between them. The germline V gene encodes CDR1 PRHDT and CDR2 FYEKMQ (reference sequence). The CDR3 runs to 12 residues. As DNA, the CDR3 is TGTGCCAGCACTACGCGTGCGGGGGGCTACACCTTC. Translated, it gives CASTTRAGGYTF.

This clone appeared a single time. The chain employs TRBV11-1 and TRBJ2-1, with 8 positions matching TRBD2. J lost 5 bases, V lost 1 base, and 7 bases had no gene match. Germline CDR1 reads SGHAT; CDR2 reads FQDESV (reference sequence). The CDR3 is made up of 16 amino acids. The CDR3 DNA sequence: TGTGCCAGCAGCTTAGTTTCTAGCGGGTCCCACAATGAGCAGTTCTTC. Its protein is CASSLVSSGSHNEQFF.

V gene TRBV24-1 combines with J gene TRBJ2-6, with D possibly TRBD1 on 5 matching bases. The CDR3 is made up of 16 amino acids. The germline CDR1 and CDR2 sequences are KGHDR and SFDVKD. Trimming stripped 3 bases from V and 4 bases from J, with 12 bases between. The CDR3 nucleotides read TGTGCCACCAGTGATGACGACAGATCCGGGGCCAACGTCCTGACTTTC. It yields the protein CATSDDDRSGANVLTF.

V usage is TRBV28 and J usage is TRBJ1-1, with D uncertain. The germline CDR1 and CDR2 sequences are MDHEN and SYDVKM. This CDR3 comprises 12 residues. V was pared by 5 bases and J by 6 bases, with 10 bases between. Here the CDR3 DNA reads TGTGCCAGCAGTACTTACTCCGCTGAAGCTTTCTTT. Amino acid sequence: CASSTYSAEAFF.

V usage is TRBV7-9 and J usage is TRBJ2-7; 7 bases are a match to TRBD1. CDR3 length: 14 residues. Germline V CDR1 and CDR2: SEHNR, FQNEAQ (reference sequence). The V gene end was trimmed by 4 bases and the J gene end by 4 bases; junction bases not matched to a gene: 7. The CDR3 protein is CASSSRDRYYEQYF. CDR3 DNA sequence: TGTGCCAGCAGCTCCCGGGACAGATATTACGAGCAGTACTTC.

The chain combines TRBV5-1 with TRBJ1-1; 8 bases line up with TRBD1. Germline assignment: CDR1 SGHRS and CDR2 YFSETQ. The CDR3 has 14 amino acids. After removal of 6 bases from V and 2 bases from J, the junction contained 6 bases not matched to a gene. The CDR3 is CASNQGASNTEAFF. In DNA, the CDR3 is TGCGCCAGCAATCAGGGGGCATCTAACACTGAAGCTTTCTTT.